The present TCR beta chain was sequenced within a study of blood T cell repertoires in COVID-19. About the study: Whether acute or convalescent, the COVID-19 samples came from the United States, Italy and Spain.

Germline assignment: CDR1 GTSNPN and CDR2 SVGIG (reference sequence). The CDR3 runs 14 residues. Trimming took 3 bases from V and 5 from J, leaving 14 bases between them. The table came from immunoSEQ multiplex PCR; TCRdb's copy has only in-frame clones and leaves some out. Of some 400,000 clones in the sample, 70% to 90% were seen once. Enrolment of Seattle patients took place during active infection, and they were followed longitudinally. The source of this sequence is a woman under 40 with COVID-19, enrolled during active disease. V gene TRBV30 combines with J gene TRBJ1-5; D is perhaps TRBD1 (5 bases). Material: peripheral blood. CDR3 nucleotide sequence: TGTGCCTGGAGCCAGACCGGGGGAGATCAGCCCCAGCATTTT. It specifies CAWSQTGGDQPQHF.